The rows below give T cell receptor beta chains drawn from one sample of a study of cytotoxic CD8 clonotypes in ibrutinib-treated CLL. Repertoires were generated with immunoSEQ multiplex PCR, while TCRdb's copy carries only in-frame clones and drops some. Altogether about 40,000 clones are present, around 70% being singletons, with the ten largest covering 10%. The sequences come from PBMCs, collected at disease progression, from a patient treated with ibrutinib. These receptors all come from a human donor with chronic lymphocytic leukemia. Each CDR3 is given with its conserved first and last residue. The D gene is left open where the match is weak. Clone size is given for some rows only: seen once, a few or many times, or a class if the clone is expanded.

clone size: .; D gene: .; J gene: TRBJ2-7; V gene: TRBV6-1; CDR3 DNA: TGTGCCAGCAGGCCAGGTAGCTCCTACGAGCAGTACTTC; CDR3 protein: CASRPGSSYEQYF
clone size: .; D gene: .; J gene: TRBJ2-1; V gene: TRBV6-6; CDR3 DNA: TGTGCCAGCACCCCCCCTGAGGGGCGGCCTGGAGGTGAGCAGTTCTTC; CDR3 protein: CASTPPEGRPGGEQFF
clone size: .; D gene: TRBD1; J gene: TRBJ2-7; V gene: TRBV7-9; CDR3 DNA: TGTGCCAGCAGTCCGAGAGCGGGACAGGGTACCTACGAGCAGTACTTC; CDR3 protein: CASSPRAGQGTYEQYF
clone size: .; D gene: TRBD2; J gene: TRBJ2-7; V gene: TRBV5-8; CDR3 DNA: TGTGCCAGCGGCGGGAGCTACGAGCAGTACTTC; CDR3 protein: CASGGSYEQYF
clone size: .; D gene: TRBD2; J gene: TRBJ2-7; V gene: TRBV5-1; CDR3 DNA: TGCGCCAGCAGACTAGCGGGAGAGAACGAGCAGTACTTC; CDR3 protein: CASRLAGENEQYF
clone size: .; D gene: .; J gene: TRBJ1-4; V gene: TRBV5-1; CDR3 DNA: TGCGCCAGCAGCTTGGCCGCCCAGAGTGGTAATGAAAAACTGTTTTTT; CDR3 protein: CASSLAAQSGNEKLFF
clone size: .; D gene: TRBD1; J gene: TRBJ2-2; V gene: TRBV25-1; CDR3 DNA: TGTGCCAGCAGTGACGGGACAGTCGTCCGGGAGCTGTTTTTT; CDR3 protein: CASSDGTVVRELFF
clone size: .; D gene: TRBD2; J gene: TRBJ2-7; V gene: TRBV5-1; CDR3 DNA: TGCGCCAGCAGCTTCGACGTCGGGGGGGCCACATACGAGCAGTACTTC; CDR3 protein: CASSFDVGGATYEQYF
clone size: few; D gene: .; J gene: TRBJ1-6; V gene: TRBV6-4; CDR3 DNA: TGTGCCAGCAGTGACTCCGGGGGGGTCTCCTATAATTCACCCCTCCACTTT; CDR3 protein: CASSDSGGVSYNSPLHF
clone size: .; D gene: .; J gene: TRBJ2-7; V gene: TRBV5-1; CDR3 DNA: TGCGCCAGCAGCTTGGCCCCGACGGGAACCTACGAGCAGTACTTC; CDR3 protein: CASSLAPTGTYEQYF
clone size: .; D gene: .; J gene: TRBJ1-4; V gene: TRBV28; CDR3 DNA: TGTGCCAGCTCTCCGGGGAAGGAAAAACTGTTTTTT; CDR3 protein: CASSPGKEKLFF
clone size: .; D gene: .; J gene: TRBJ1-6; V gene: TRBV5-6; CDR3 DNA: TGTGCCAGCAGCTTGGCCGGGGGGTCCTCACCCCTCCACTTT; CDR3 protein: CASSLAGGSSPLHF
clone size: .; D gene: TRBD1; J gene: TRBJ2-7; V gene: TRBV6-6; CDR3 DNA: TGTGCCAGCAGTTACTCTGGGACAGGGGGAGCCTACGAGCAGTACTTC; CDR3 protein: CASSYSGTGGAYEQYF
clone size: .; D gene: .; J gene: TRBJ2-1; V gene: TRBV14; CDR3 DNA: TGTGCCAGCAGCCAAGAAAAGGGGATCAATGAGCAGTTCTTC; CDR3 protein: CASSQEKGINEQFF
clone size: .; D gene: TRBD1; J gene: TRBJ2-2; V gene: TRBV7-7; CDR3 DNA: TGTGCTAGCAGCTTAGCGACAGGGGTTGGCGGGGAGCTGTTTTTT; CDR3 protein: CASSLATGVGGELFF
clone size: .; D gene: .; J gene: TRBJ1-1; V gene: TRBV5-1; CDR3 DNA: TGCGCCAGCAGCGCTTCGACAGCCGAGAACACTGAAGCTTTCTTT; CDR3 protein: CASSASTAENTEAFF
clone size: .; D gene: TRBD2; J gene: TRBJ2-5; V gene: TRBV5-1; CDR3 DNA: TGCGCCAGCAGGATTGGGACTAGCGCCGCAGAGAACCAAGAGACCCAGTACTTC; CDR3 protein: CASRIGTSAAENQETQYF
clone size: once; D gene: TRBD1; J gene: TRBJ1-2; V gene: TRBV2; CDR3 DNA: TGTGCCAGCAGTGAATTGGGCCCCTTAGGGGAGGGGGCGGATGGCTACACCTTC; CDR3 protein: CASSELGPLGEGADGYTF
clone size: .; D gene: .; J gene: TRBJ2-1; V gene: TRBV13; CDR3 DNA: TGTGCCAGCAGCTTATCAGGAGAGGGCGGTGAGCAGTTCTTC; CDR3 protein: CASSLSGEGGEQFF
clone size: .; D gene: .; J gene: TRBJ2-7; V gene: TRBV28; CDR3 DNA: TGTGCCAGCAGTATCGGACCCGAGCAGTACTTC; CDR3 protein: CASSIGPEQYF
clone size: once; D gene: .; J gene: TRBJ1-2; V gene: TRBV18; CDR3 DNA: TGTGCCAGCTCACCTAAAACAAGTGGCTACACCTTC; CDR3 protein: CASSPKTSGYTF
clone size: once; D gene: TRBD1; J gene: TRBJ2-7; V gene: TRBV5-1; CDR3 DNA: TGCGCCAGCAGCATGGGACAGGGTTCCTACGAGCAGTACTTC; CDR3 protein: CASSMGQGSYEQYF
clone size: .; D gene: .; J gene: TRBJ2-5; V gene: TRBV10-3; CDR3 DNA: TGTGCCATCAGTGAGTCGTCAGGGCTATCTTGGGAGACCCAGTACTTC; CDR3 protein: CAISESSGLSWETQYF
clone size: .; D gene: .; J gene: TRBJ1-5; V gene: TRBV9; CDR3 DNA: TGTGCCAGCAGCGTGGCACCGGACACTAGGCAGCCCCAGCATTTT; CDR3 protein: CASSVAPDTRQPQHF
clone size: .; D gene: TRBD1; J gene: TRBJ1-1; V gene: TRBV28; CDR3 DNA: TGTGCCAGCAGTGCCTCCGGGACAGGGAGGACTGAAGCTTTCTTT; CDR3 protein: CASSASGTGRTEAFF
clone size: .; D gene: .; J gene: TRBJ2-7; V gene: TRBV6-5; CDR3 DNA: TGTGCCAGCACACCCGACCGACCCTACGAGCAGTACTTC; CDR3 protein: CASTPDRPYEQYF
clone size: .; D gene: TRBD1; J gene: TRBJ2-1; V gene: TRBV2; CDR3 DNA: TGTGCCAGAAGATCGGGACAGGGGGACAATGAGCAGTTCTTC; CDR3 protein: CARRSGQGDNEQFF
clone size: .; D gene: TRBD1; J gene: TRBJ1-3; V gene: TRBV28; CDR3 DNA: TGTGCCAGCAGTTTATTAGGGACAGCGGGCGGAAACACCATATATTTT; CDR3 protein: CASSLLGTAGGNTIYF
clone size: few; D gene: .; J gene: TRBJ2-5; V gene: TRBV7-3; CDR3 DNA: TGTGCCAGCAGCCCTCGATTCGGGGCCGGAGAGACCCAGTACTTC; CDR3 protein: CASSPRFGAGETQYF